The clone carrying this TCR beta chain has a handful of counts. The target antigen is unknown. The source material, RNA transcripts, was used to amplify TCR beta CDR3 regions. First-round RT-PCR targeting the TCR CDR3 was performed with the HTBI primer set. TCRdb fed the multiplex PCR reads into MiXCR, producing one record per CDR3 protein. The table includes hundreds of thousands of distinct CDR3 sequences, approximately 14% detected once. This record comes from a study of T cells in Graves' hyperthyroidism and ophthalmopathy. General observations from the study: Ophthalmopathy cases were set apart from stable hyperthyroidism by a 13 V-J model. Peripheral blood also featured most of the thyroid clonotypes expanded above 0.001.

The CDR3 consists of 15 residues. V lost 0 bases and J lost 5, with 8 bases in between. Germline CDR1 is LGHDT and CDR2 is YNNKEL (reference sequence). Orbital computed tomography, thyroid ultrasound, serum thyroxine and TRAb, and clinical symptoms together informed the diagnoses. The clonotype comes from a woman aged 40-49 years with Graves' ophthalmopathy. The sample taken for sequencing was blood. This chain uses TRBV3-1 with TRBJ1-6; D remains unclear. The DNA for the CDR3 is TGTGCCAGCAGCCAAGATAATACCGATAATTCACCCCTCCACTTT. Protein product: CASSQDNTDNSPLHF.